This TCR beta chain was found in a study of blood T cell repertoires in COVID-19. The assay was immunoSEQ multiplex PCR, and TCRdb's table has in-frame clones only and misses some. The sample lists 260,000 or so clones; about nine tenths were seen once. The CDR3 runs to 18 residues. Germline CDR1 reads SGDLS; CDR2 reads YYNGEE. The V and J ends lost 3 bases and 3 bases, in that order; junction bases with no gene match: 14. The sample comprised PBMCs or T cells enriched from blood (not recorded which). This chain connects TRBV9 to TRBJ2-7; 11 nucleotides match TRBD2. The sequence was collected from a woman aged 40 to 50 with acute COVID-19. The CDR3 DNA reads TGTGCCAGCAGCGCTGGGTCTTCGACTAGCGGGACCTACTACGAGCAGTACTTC. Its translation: CASSAGSSTSGTYYEQYF. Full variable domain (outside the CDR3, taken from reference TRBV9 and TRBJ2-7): DSGVTQTPKHLITATGQRVTLRCSPRSGDLSVYWYQQSLDQGLQFLIQYYNGEERAKGNILERFSAQQFPDLHSELNLSSLELGDSALYFCASSAGSSTSGTYYEQYFGPGTRLTVT.